These 21 T cell receptor beta chains originate from one sample sequenced in a study of blood T cell repertoires in COVID-19. Clones were read by immunoSEQ multiplex PCR, and TCRdb kept only the in-frame ones, dropping some. The data show about 170,000 clones, 84% seen once. The specimen was peripheral blood. The receptors derive from a man aged 35-49 years who had recovered from COVID-19.

V gene TRBV5-4 combines with J gene TRBJ2-7; TRBD1 agrees at 12 bases. Unmatched junction bases numbered 13, after V lost 5 bases and J lost 7 bases. Germline loops: CDR1 SGHNT, CDR2 YYREEE (reference sequence). The CDR3 length is 16 residues. The CDR3 DNA reads TGTGCCAGCAGTTATGACCGGGACAGGGGGCAGGGTGAGCAGTACTTC. Translation gives CASSYDRDRGQGEQYF.

The chain couples TRBV18 to TRBJ2-2; 9 bases fit TRBD2. Germline CDR1 is KGHSH and CDR2 is LQKENI. Trimming took 3 bases from V and 4 from J; bases not matched to a gene: 6. The CDR3 loop spans 16 amino acids. The CDR3, as DNA: TGTGCCAGCTCACCGGTACTAGCGGGCCCCACCGGGGAGCTGTTTTTT. The encoded protein is CASSPVLAGPTGELFF.

This chain links TRBV28 with TRBJ2-5; D not resolved. CDR1 and CDR2 (germline): MDHEN, SYDVKM. The CDR3 contains 13 residues. V dropped 0 bases and J dropped 2 bases, with 4 bases sitting between them. CDR3 in amino acids: CASSLWTQETQYF. The CDR3 nucleotides are TGTGCCAGCAGTTTATGGACTCAAGAGACCCAGTACTTC.

The chain carries TRBV11-2 and TRBJ1-3; perhaps TRBD1 as D (6 bases). The germline CDR1 and CDR2 sequences are SGHAT and FQNNGV. V was pared by 0 bases and J by 0 bases, with 9 bases between. The CDR3 spans 16 residues. CDR3 amino acids: CASSLDQGPSGNTIYF. For the CDR3, the DNA is TGTGCCAGCAGCTTAGATCAGGGGCCCTCTGGAAACACCATATATTTT. The complete variable domain, with remaining parts taken from reference TRBV11-2 and TRBJ1-3, reads EAGVAQSPRYKIIEKRQSVAFWCNPISGHATLYWYQQILGQGPKLLIQFQNNGVVDDSQLPKDRFSAERLKGVDSTLKIQPAKLEDSAVYLCASSLDQGPSGNTIYFGEGSWLTVV.

The chain is built from TRBV6-5 and TRBJ1-4; TRBD1 might be the D (6 bases). Germline loops: CDR1 MNHEY, CDR2 SVGAGI. There are 13 residues in the CDR3. Trimming cost V 5 bases and J 7 bases, with 11 bases left between them. In nucleotides, the CDR3 is TGTGCCAGCAGTACAGGGTGGTCTGAAAAACTGTTTTTT. Translating it yields CASSTGWSEKLFF.

V usage is TRBV7-2 and J usage is TRBJ2-5; TRBD2 matches 8 bases. Trimming cost V 5 bases and J 4 bases; bases outside gene matches: 3. Germline values: CDR1 SGHTA, CDR2 FQGNSA. The CDR3 loop spans 13 amino acids. The CDR3 coding sequence is TGTGCCAGCAGCCAGCGGGGGCGAGAGACCCAGTACTTC. Its protein is CASSQRGRETQYF.

V is TRBV7-2 and J is TRBJ2-7; D remains ambiguous. V dropped 0 bases and J dropped 4 bases, with 7 bases sitting between them. Germline CDR1 and CDR2: SGHTA and FQGNSA. This CDR3 spans 13 amino acids. The CDR3 is CASSLARSYEQYF. Written as DNA, the CDR3 is TGTGCCAGCAGCTTAGCGCGTTCTTACGAGCAGTACTTC. The full variable domain, rest sourced from reference TRBV7-2 and TRBJ2-7, is GAGVSQSPSNKVTEKGKDVELRCDPISGHTALYWYRQSLGQGLEFLIYFQGNSAPDKSGLPSDRFSAERTGGSVSTLTIQRTQQEDSAVYLCASSLARSYEQYFGPGTRLTVT.

This clone has just a few counts. CDR3 sequence reads: CASSESLRSDQPQHF. The CDR3 coding sequence is TGTGCCAGCAGTGAATCTCTCAGAAGTGATCAGCCCCAGCATTTT. This chain uses TRBV25-1 with TRBJ1-5; no firm D call. Trimming took 1 base from V and 5 from J, leaving 12 bases between them. Germline lookup yields CDR1 MGHDK and CDR2 SYGVNS. The CDR3 has 15 residues.

The chain recombines TRBV6-2 or TRBV6-3 with TRBJ1-6; perhaps TRBD1 as D (6 bases). This CDR3 spans 15 amino acids. Per germline, CDR1 MNHEY and CDR2 SVGEGT. The V end was cut by 2 bases, the J end by 9 bases, with 14 bases between. CDR3 sequence reads: CASSYGTSSSSPLHF. CDR3 nucleotide sequence: TGTGCCAGCAGTTACGGGACATCTTCTAGTTCACCCCTCCACTTT.

Concerning this clone: The same CDR3 is also encoded by other DNA sequences in this sample. The J gene is TRBJ2-6, the V gene TRBV15, with D possibly being TRBD2 (6 bases). The CDR3 is 16 residues long. The V and J ends lost 0 bases and 2 bases respectively, with 8 bases between them. From germline, CDR1 is LNHNV and CDR2 YYDKDF (reference sequence). CDR3 amino acids: CATSRDPGAGANVLTF. CDR3 in DNA: TGTGCCACCAGCAGAGACCCGGGGGCTGGGGCCAACGTCCTGACTTTC. Full variable domain (outside the CDR3, taken from reference TRBV15 and TRBJ2-6): DAMVIQNPRYQVTQFGKPVTLSCSQTLNHNVMYWYQQKSSQAPKLLFHYYDKDFNNEADTPDNFQSRRPNTSFCFLDIRSPGLGDTAMYLCATSRDPGAGANVLTFGAGSRLTVL.

This clone was detected only once. CDR3 DNA sequence: TGTGCCAGCAGTGCGGTGGCCGGGGAGCTGTTTTTT. Translated: CASSAVAGELFF. J is TRBJ2-2 and V is TRBV25-1; D is ambiguous. The V and J ends lost 4 bases and 6 bases respectively, with 6 bases between them. This CDR3 is built from 12 residues. The germline CDR1 and CDR2 sequences are MGHDK and SYGVNS.

The CDR3 sequence: CASSLVVGGFGQYF. CDR3 coding DNA: TGTGCCAGCAGCTTAGTGGTGGGGGGATTCGGGCAGTACTTC. The J gene is TRBJ2-5, the V gene TRBV11-3; D perhaps matches TRBD2 (6 bases). This CDR3 contains 14 residues. V was trimmed by 1 base and J by 11 bases, leaving 17 bases between them. CDR1 SGHNT and CDR2 YENEEA come from the germline V gene.

J is TRBJ2-5 and V is TRBV2; unclear D gene. The CDR3 has 16 residues. CDR1 is SNHLY and CDR2 is FYNNEI in the germline V gene. V lost 0 bases, J lost 4 bases, and 15 bases lay in between. CDR3 sequence reads: CASSEALESLGETQYF. The DNA of the CDR3 is TGTGCCAGCAGTGAAGCGCTTGAATCGCTAGGAGAGACCCAGTACTTC.

The rearrangement uses TRBV7-9 and TRBJ1-1; 9 positions match TRBD1. The length of the CDR3 is 15 residues. V trimming: 1 base; J trimming: 3 bases; junction bases outside the gene matches: 3. Germline CDR1 is SEHNR and CDR2 is FQNEAQ (reference sequence). For the CDR3, the DNA is TGTGCCAGCAGCTTAGGGGACAGGGCCCACACTGAAGCTTTCTTT. Translated, it gives CASSLGDRAHTEAFF.

The chain carries TRBV11-3 and TRBJ1-1, with a weak D call TRBD1 (5 bases). The CDR3 extends over 12 amino acids. V lost 3 bases to trimming and J lost 10 bases, with 12 bases between them. Germline V gene sequence: CDR1 SGHNT, CDR2 YENEEA. In DNA, the CDR3 is TGTGCCAGCAGCTTTGGGCAGGACACAGCTTTCTTT. Its protein product is CASSFGQDTAFF.

The chain carries TRBV6-2 or TRBV6-3 and TRBJ1-4; D gene ambiguous. This CDR3 spans 15 amino acids. The V end was cut by 4 bases, the J end by 4 bases, with 13 bases between. The V gene's germline CDR1 is MNHEY and CDR2 SVGEGT. CDR3 sequence: CASSSVSADNEKLFF. For the CDR3, the DNA is TGTGCCAGCAGTTCCGTCAGCGCGGATAATGAAAAACTGTTTTTT.

This clone was picked up a small number of times. The chain combines TRBV7-3 with TRBJ2-1; TRBD2 matches 9 bases. CDR1 and CDR2 from the germline V gene are SGHTA and FQGTGA. With V trimmed by 5 bases and J by 4 bases, 9 bases remained unmatched. The CDR3 runs 16 residues. The CDR3 region is CASSPLASGIYNEQFF. CDR3 in DNA: TGTGCCAGCAGCCCCCTGGCTAGCGGGATTTACAATGAGCAGTTCTTC.

The rearrangement joins TRBV7-9 to TRBJ2-7; D gene unclear. Germline-derived CDR1 and CDR2 are SEHNR and FQNEAQ (reference sequence). The V end was cut by 5 bases, the J end by 6 bases, with 14 bases between. The CDR3 is made up of 13 amino acids. CDR3 protein: CASSTARVSEQYF. Written as DNA, the CDR3 is TGTGCCAGCAGCACCGCCCGGGTATCCGAGCAGTACTTC.

The chain has TRBV30 and TRBJ2-2; 10 bases are a match to TRBD2. Per germline, CDR1 GTSNPN and CDR2 SVGIG (reference sequence). CDR3 length equals 16 residues. Trimming at V came to 2 bases and at J to 5 bases, leaving 8 bases not matched to a gene. This CDR3 reads CAWSFRASGRTGELFF. The CDR3 coding sequence is TGTGCCTGGAGTTTTAGGGCTAGCGGGAGAACCGGGGAGCTGTTTTTT.

The rearrangement links TRBV5-1 to TRBJ2-5; 9 bases agree with TRBD2. There are 15 residues in the CDR3. With 5 bases clipped from V and 4 bases from J, the junction kept 9 bases outside the gene matches. Germline-derived CDR1 and CDR2 are SGHRS and YFSETQ. The DNA of the CDR3 is TGCGCCAGCAGGCTTAGCGGGAGCCTTGGAGAGACCCAGTACTTC. It codes for CASRLSGSLGETQYF.

V and J are TRBV19 and TRBJ1-5; tentatively, D is TRBD1 (6 bases). Trimming left V 6 bases short and J 7 bases short, with 16 bases between. Germline loops: CDR1 LNHDA, CDR2 SQIVND (reference sequence). This CDR3 spans 14 amino acids. CDR3: CASRSDRTRQPQHF. The CDR3 DNA sequence: TGTGCCAGTAGATCGGACAGAACCAGACAGCCCCAGCATTTT.